The entry below describes one T cell receptor beta chain. This specimen comes from a study of cytomegalovirus exposure and HLA in healthy donors. The PCR used 60 Vbeta and 13 Jbeta primers. Sequenced by immunoSEQ multiplex PCR; TCRdb stores in-frame clones only, minus some. The data contain about 130,000 clones, around 81% of them singletons. Germline values: CDR1 MNHEY, CDR2 SMNVEV (reference sequence). V dropped 6 bases and J dropped 6; count of bases not matched to a gene: 6. This CDR3 region has 14 residues. The J gene is TRBJ2-4, the V gene TRBV27; TRBD1 matches at 9 bases. Sequencing input: PBMCs. The receptor was derived from a woman in her fifties or sixties in good health and CMV-seronegative. CDR3 coding DNA: TGTGCCAGCAGACCGGGACAGGGCCTAAACATTCAGTACTTC. Translation: CASRPGQGLNIQYF.